The rows below give T cell receptor beta chains drawn from one sample of a study of OX40 agonist ivuxolimab in advanced cancers. Profiling relied on immunoSEQ multiplex PCR, and the TCRdb table lists in-frame clones only, not all of them. There are 26,000 or so clones in the sample; 76% occur only once, and roughly 13% lies in the top ten. The sequencing here drew on CD4+ or CD8+ T cells sorted from blood, taken in a trial of the OX40 agonist ivuxolimab. The receptors shown here come from an adult with an advanced solid tumor such as melanoma, head and neck, liver or kidney cancer. Each CDR3 is given with its conserved first and last residue. The D gene is left open where the match is weak. Clone size, where shown, is once, few, many, or a class for clones that have expanded.

d_call: NA; v_call: TRBV7-2; j_call: TRBJ2-1; clone_size: NA; cdr3_nt: TGTGCCAGCAGCTTAGGCGGCGGGGCGTCCTACAATGAGCAGTTCTTC; cdr3_aa: CASSLGGGASYNEQFF
d_call: NA; v_call: TRBV19; j_call: TRBJ1-1; clone_size: NA; cdr3_nt: TGTGCCAGTAGGCCTAGGGAGAACACTGAAGCTTTCTTT; cdr3_aa: CASRPRENTEAFF
d_call: TRBD1; v_call: TRBV9; j_call: TRBJ2-2; clone_size: NA; cdr3_nt: TGTGCCAGCAGTCCGACAGGGGAACTCACCGGGGAGCTGTTTTTT; cdr3_aa: CASSPTGELTGELFF
d_call: TRBD2; v_call: TRBV7-2; j_call: TRBJ2-7; clone_size: NA; cdr3_nt: TGTGCCAGCAGCCGGCTAGCGGGGGAGACCTACGAGCAGTACTTC; cdr3_aa: CASSRLAGETYEQYF
d_call: TRBD1; v_call: TRBV4-1; j_call: TRBJ2-5; clone_size: NA; cdr3_nt: TGCGCCAGCAGCCAAGGGGTACAGGGGGCCACTGAGACCCAGTACTTC; cdr3_aa: CASSQGVQGATETQYF
d_call: NA; v_call: TRBV7-9; j_call: TRBJ1-1; clone_size: NA; cdr3_nt: TGTGCCAGCAGCCCGTTCACTGAAGCTTTCTTT; cdr3_aa: CASSPFTEAFF
d_call: NA; v_call: TRBV2; j_call: TRBJ2-3; clone_size: NA; cdr3_nt: TGTGCCAGCAGTGAATCTGATACGCAGTATTTT; cdr3_aa: CASSESDTQYF
d_call: NA; v_call: TRBV6-1; j_call: TRBJ2-3; clone_size: NA; cdr3_nt: TGTGCCAGCAGCCCCGTCGGGGTGACCACAGATACGCAGTATTTT; cdr3_aa: CASSPVGVTTDTQYF
d_call: NA; v_call: TRBV5-4; j_call: TRBJ1-2; clone_size: NA; cdr3_nt: TGTGCCAGCAGCTATGGGACACGCAACTATGGCTACACCTTC; cdr3_aa: CASSYGTRNYGYTF
d_call: TRBD1; v_call: TRBV5-1; j_call: TRBJ2-5; clone_size: NA; cdr3_nt: TGCGCCAGCAGCACTGGACAGGGAAGAGAGACCCAGTACTTC; cdr3_aa: CASSTGQGRETQYF
d_call: NA; v_call: TRBV19; j_call: TRBJ1-6; clone_size: NA; cdr3_nt: TGTGCCAGTAGGCAGGTTAACGGATCACCCCTCCACTTT; cdr3_aa: CASRQVNGSPLHF
d_call: NA; v_call: TRBV7-9; j_call: TRBJ1-3; clone_size: NA; cdr3_nt: TGTGCCAGCAGCTTAGAAGGAATTTCAGATAGAAGAAACACCATATATTTT; cdr3_aa: CASSLEGISDRRNTIYF
d_call: TRBD2; v_call: TRBV30; j_call: TRBJ2-3; clone_size: few; cdr3_nt: TGTGCCTGGGAAAAGGGACTAGGGGGGGATACGCAGTATTTT; cdr3_aa: CAWEKGLGGDTQYF
d_call: NA; v_call: TRBV30; j_call: TRBJ2-6; clone_size: NA; cdr3_nt: TGTGCCGCGTCAGGACCTACCGTCTCTGGGGCCAACGTCCTGACTTTC; cdr3_aa: CAASGPTVSGANVLTF
d_call: TRBD2; v_call: TRBV9; j_call: TRBJ2-2; clone_size: NA; cdr3_nt: TGTGCCAGCAGCTTAAGACTGAGCGGGGTGAACACCGGGGAGCTGTTTTTT; cdr3_aa: CASSLRLSGVNTGELFF
d_call: TRBD1; v_call: TRBV5-8; j_call: TRBJ2-7; clone_size: NA; cdr3_nt: TGTGCCAGCAGGGGCAGGGGGAAGCGGGAGCAGTACTTC; cdr3_aa: CASRGRGKREQYF
d_call: TRBD2; v_call: TRBV7-9; j_call: TRBJ2-3; clone_size: NA; cdr3_nt: TGTGCCAGCAGCCCAGGGACTACCAATACGCAGTATTTT; cdr3_aa: CASSPGTTNTQYF
d_call: NA; v_call: TRBV5-6; j_call: TRBJ1-3; clone_size: once; cdr3_nt: TGTGCCAGCAGCTTGGGGCCTAGGGGTGGTGGAAACACCATATATTTT; cdr3_aa: CASSLGPRGGGNTIYF
d_call: NA; v_call: TRBV6-6; j_call: TRBJ2-2; clone_size: NA; cdr3_nt: TGTGCCAGCAGTTACCGAGGAGGGTCCGGGGAGCTGTTTTTT; cdr3_aa: CASSYRGGSGELFF
d_call: TRBD1; v_call: TRBV6-4; j_call: TRBJ1-1; clone_size: NA; cdr3_nt: TGTGCCAGCAGTCGAAGATCCCTGACAGGGGGTATCACTGAAGCTTTCTTT; cdr3_aa: CASSRRSLTGGITEAFF
d_call: NA; v_call: TRBV6-6; j_call: TRBJ1-5; clone_size: NA; cdr3_nt: TGTGCCAGCAGTTACGGGGGCAATCAGCCCCAGCATTTT; cdr3_aa: CASSYGGNQPQHF
d_call: TRBD2; v_call: TRBV5-1; j_call: TRBJ2-3; clone_size: once; cdr3_nt: TGCGCCAGCAGCGTCCCTAGCGGGGGGGCCGAAGATACGCAGTATTTT; cdr3_aa: CASSVPSGGAEDTQYF
d_call: TRBD1; v_call: TRBV6-1; j_call: TRBJ1-6; clone_size: once; cdr3_nt: TGTGCCAGCAGTGAAAGAACAGGGGGGAAGAATTCACCCCTCCACTTT; cdr3_aa: CASSERTGGKNSPLHF
d_call: NA; v_call: TRBV5-4; j_call: TRBJ2-7; clone_size: once; cdr3_nt: TGTGCCAGCAGCTCCCTGGACAAAGCCTACGAGCAGTACTTC; cdr3_aa: CASSSLDKAYEQYF
d_call: TRBD1; v_call: TRBV18; j_call: TRBJ1-4; clone_size: NA; cdr3_nt: TGTGCCAGCTCACCACAGGGGGCGTGGGGTGAAAAACTGTTTTTT; cdr3_aa: CASSPQGAWGEKLFF
d_call: TRBD1; v_call: TRBV6-1; j_call: TRBJ1-1; clone_size: NA; cdr3_nt: TGTGCCAGCAGATCGGGACAGCTGAACACTGAAGCTTTCTTT; cdr3_aa: CASRSGQLNTEAFF
d_call: NA; v_call: TRBV14; j_call: TRBJ1-2; clone_size: NA; cdr3_nt: TGTGCCAGCAGCCAAGTCCAGGGCAGGACCTATGGCTACACCTTC; cdr3_aa: CASSQVQGRTYGYTF
d_call: NA; v_call: TRBV6-5; j_call: TRBJ2-7; clone_size: NA; cdr3_nt: TGTGCCAGCAGTTCAGCCCTCCAGGGCTACGAGCAGTACTTC; cdr3_aa: CASSSALQGYEQYF
d_call: NA; v_call: TRBV7-3; j_call: TRBJ2-1; clone_size: few; cdr3_nt: TGTGCCAGCAGCTTCCATCTTTATGGTGAGCAGTTCTTC; cdr3_aa: CASSFHLYGEQFF
d_call: NA; v_call: TRBV7-3; j_call: TRBJ1-1; clone_size: NA; cdr3_nt: TGTGCCAGCAGCTTATTGAGGGGGGCTGAAGCTTTCTTT; cdr3_aa: CASSLLRGAEAFF
d_call: NA; v_call: TRBV9; j_call: TRBJ2-1; clone_size: NA; cdr3_nt: TGTGCCAGCAGCGTAGCTTCTAGCTCCCCCTACAATGAGCAGTTCTTC; cdr3_aa: CASSVASSSPYNEQFF
d_call: NA; v_call: TRBV9; j_call: TRBJ2-1; clone_size: once; cdr3_nt: TGTGCCAGCAGCGTAGGGGTAGCCTCCTACAATGAGCAGTTCTTC; cdr3_aa: CASSVGVASYNEQFF
d_call: NA; v_call: TRBV6-1; j_call: TRBJ2-7; clone_size: medium-sized; cdr3_nt: TGTGCCAGCAGTACAGAGGGGCCTACCTACGAGCAGTACTTC; cdr3_aa: CASSTEGPTYEQYF
d_call: NA; v_call: TRBV11-2; j_call: TRBJ2-5; clone_size: NA; cdr3_nt: TGTGCCAGCAGCTTAGGAGGGGCTCCCCAAGAGACCCAGTACTTC; cdr3_aa: CASSLGGAPQETQYF
d_call: TRBD2; v_call: TRBV5-6; j_call: TRBJ2-7; clone_size: NA; cdr3_nt: TGTGCCAGCAGCACGGTGACGGGGGGAAAAGTCACCTACGAGCAGTACTTC; cdr3_aa: CASSTVTGGKVTYEQYF
d_call: NA; v_call: TRBV30; j_call: TRBJ1-1; clone_size: once; cdr3_nt: TGTGCCCCCAGGGAAGCTTTCTTT; cdr3_aa: CAPREAFF